This entry lists 12 T cell receptor beta chains sequenced from one sample in a study of T cells after yellow fever vaccination. TCRdb re-analysed the 5' RACE reads in MiXCR, keeping a single row per CDR3 protein. This sample has tens of thousands of distinct CDR3 sequences, with less than 9% found just once. The material was CD8+ T cells sorted from PBMCs, obtained around 15 days after the first yellow fever vaccination. The receptors stem from a man younger than 30 who received the YFV17D yellow fever vaccine.

This clonotype was detected many times. The chain's CDR3 is CASSYWVYTDTQYF. The CDR3 coding sequence is TGCGCCAGCAGCTACTGGGTCTACACAGATACGCAGTATTTT. This chain connects TRBV5-1 to TRBJ2-3, with unresolved D. Trimming removed 3 bases at V and 2 bases at J, with 10 bases between. The V gene's germline CDR1 is SGHRS and CDR2 YFSETQ. The CDR3 covers 14 residues.

This clonotype was seen repeatedly, ten times or more. J is TRBJ1-1 and V is TRBV7-6; TRBD1 matches 7 bases. CDR1 and CDR2 (germline): SGHVS, FNYEAQ. This CDR3 comprises 15 residues. V shed 2 bases, J shed 0 bases, and the junction held 3 bases outside the gene matches. The CDR3 here is CASSLRGQMNTEAFF. CDR3 sequence (DNA): TGTGCCAGCAGCTTAAGGGGACAGATGAACACTGAAGCTTTCTTT.

Comments on this clonotype: One end of the junction varies from germline; a read error may be responsible. In DNA form, the CDR3 reads TGTGCCATCAGCCAGGACTCGGGGGCCCTCTACAATGAGCAGTTCTTC. Its protein product is CAISQDSGALYNEQFF. This chain uses TRBV4-2 with TRBJ2-1; D may match TRBD1 or TRBD2 (6 bases each). There are 16 residues in the CDR3. Germline V gene lookup returns CDR1 LGHNA and CDR2 YNFKEQ.

This clonotype has ten or more counts. The rearrangement uses TRBV7-2 and TRBJ2-1; TRBD1 agrees at 9 bases. Per the germline V gene, CDR1 is SGHTA and CDR2 is FQGNSA. This CDR3 has 14 residues. V was clipped by 5 bases and J by 9 bases; unmatched bases: 8. DNA of the CDR3: TGTGCCAGCAGCCACTCACAGGGGGCTGGTGAGCAGTTCTTC. It is translated as CASSHSQGAGEQFF.

This clonotype showed up many times. The gene calls are TRBV27 and TRBJ1-2, with D perhaps TRBD1 (6 bases). The germline V gene encodes CDR1 MNHEY and CDR2 SMNVEV (reference sequence). The CDR3 consists of 15 residues. V lost 2 bases, J lost 1 base, and 11 bases lay in between. The CDR3 protein is CASSLGGGNNYGYTF. CDR3 nucleotide sequence: TGTGCCAGCAGTTTAGGGGGCGGGAATAACTATGGCTACACCTTC.

This clonotype was detected ten times or more. The chain joins TRBV28 to TRBJ2-5, with 12 bases lining up with TRBD2. The CDR3 totals 16 residues. Germline V lookup: CDR1 MDHEN, CDR2 SYDVKM. V was pared by 5 bases and J by 3 bases, with 7 bases of the junction left unmatched. CDR3 sequence (DNA): TGTGCCAGCAGTCCCCGGACTAGCGGGATCAAAGAGACCCAGTACTTC. As protein: CASSPRTSGIKETQYF.

This clonotype was seen at least ten times. The chain couples TRBV20-1 to TRBJ2-4; perhaps TRBD2 as D (5 bases). The CDR3 is 11 residues long. CDR1 and CDR2 (germline): DFQATT, SNEGSKA (reference sequence). V dropped 6 bases and J dropped 9 bases, with 12 bases sitting between them. CDR3 nucleotides: TGCAGTGCCAAACTAGTTAGCATTCAGTACTTC. This codes for CSAKLVSIQYF.

This clonotype showed up many times. The chain links TRBV24-1 to TRBJ2-2; D possibly corresponds to TRBD2 (5 bases). This CDR3 region has 16 residues. Germline CDR1 KGHDR, CDR2 SFDVKD. V gave up 5 bases and J gave up 0 bases, with 12 bases separating them. For the CDR3, the DNA is TGTGCCACCAGTGCAACGGGGATGACGAACACCGGGGAGCTGTTTTTT. Its translation: CATSATGMTNTGELFF.

This clonotype has at least ten counts. The J gene is TRBJ2-3, the V gene TRBV20-1, with 10 bases aligning to TRBD1. Germline CDR1 is DFQATT and CDR2 is SNEGSKA (reference sequence). The CDR3 is 14 amino acids. The CDR3 is CTWDRGLDTDTQYF. CDR3 coding DNA: TGCACCTGGGACAGGGGCCTCGACACAGATACGCAGTATTTT.

Many counts were recorded for this clonotype. Germline and junction disagree at one end, which may indicate a read error. This chain connects TRBV27 to TRBJ1-5; D is unclear. CDR1 and CDR2 from the germline V gene are MNHEY and SMNVEV (reference sequence). CDR3 size: 14 residues. CDR3 in amino acids: CASRATGFNHPQHF. In DNA, the CDR3 is TGTGCCAGCAGAGCGACGGGCTTCAATCACCCCCAGCATTTT.

Only a few counts were recorded for this clonotype. This sequence joins TRBV11-2 and TRBJ2-7, with D possibly called TRBD1 or TRBD2 (5 bases each). CDR3 length equals 14 residues. Germline CDR1 is SGHAT and CDR2 is FQNNGV. Trimming left V 5 bases short and J 2 bases short, with 13 bases between. The CDR3 loop is CASSPGALTYEQYF. The CDR3, as DNA: TGTGCCAGCAGCCCCGGGGCACTCACCTACGAGCAGTACTTC.

Ten or more counts support this clonotype. This chain connects TRBV7-8 to TRBJ2-2; TRBD1 matches 10 bases. J was trimmed by 6 bases and V by 2 bases; bases with no gene match: 15. The germline V gene has CDR1 SGHVS and CDR2 FQNEAQ. CDR3 length: 19 residues. CDR3 amino acids: CASSLFSSGQGILAGELFF. CDR3 DNA: TGTGCCAGCAGCTTATTTAGTTCGGGACAGGGGATCTTGGCCGGGGAGCTGTTTTTT.